This T cell receptor (beta chain) came from a study of OX40 agonist ivuxolimab in advanced cancers. Whole-study context: Of mixed ages from about 20 to 90 and averaging about 56 years, the group was about 80% male. Three dose-escalation patients had partial responses: one with hepatocellular carcinoma and two with cutaneous melanoma.

Sample share makes this clone medium-sized (0.01 to 0.1%). Its specificity is unknown. Overall study findings and caveats: Antigens targeted by the expanded peripheral T cells were not determined.

TCRdb's table, derived via immunoSEQ multiplex PCR, lists solely in-frame clones and lacks some. This table has about 73,000 clones, 80% to 90% appearing once. CDR1 is SGHNT and CDR2 is YENEEA in the germline V gene. The CDR3 is 13 amino acids. Trimming removed 5 bases at V and 11 bases at J, with 19 bases between. This sequence was found in an adult with an advanced solid tumor such as melanoma, head and neck, liver or kidney cancer. The sample here was CD4+ or CD8+ T cells sorted from blood, taken in a trial of the OX40 agonist ivuxolimab. The chain couples TRBV11-3 to TRBJ2-7; D possibly corresponds to TRBD2 (5 bases). CDR3 sequence: CASSQEVKAIKYF. In DNA form, the CDR3 reads TGTGCCAGCAGCCAGGAGGTAAAGGCTATAAAGTACTTC.